The 18 T cell receptor beta chains below all came from one sample that was sequenced in a study of blood T cell repertoires in COVID-19. The assay was immunoSEQ multiplex PCR, and TCRdb's table has in-frame clones only and misses some. The sample consists of under 150,000 clones, 76% of them appearing once. The sequenced sample consisted of peripheral blood. All receptors come from a woman aged 80 or over with active or convalescent COVID-19.

The chain carries TRBV5-1 and TRBJ1-6, with 7 positions matching TRBD1. The junction had 7 bases not matched to a gene; V was cut back by 0 bases and J by 7 bases. Germline lookup yields CDR1 SGHRS and CDR2 YFSETQ. The CDR3 runs 16 residues. The DNA for the CDR3 is TGCGCCAGCAGCTTGGAACCAGGGGGTGTAAATTCACCCCTCCACTTT. Protein: CASSLEPGGVNSPLHF. Full variable domain (missing parts from reference TRBV5-1 and TRBJ1-6): KAGVTQTPRYLIKTRGQQVTLSCSPISGHRSVSWYQQTPGQGLQFLFEYFSETQRNKGNFPGRFSGRQFSNSRSEMNVSTLELGDSALYLCASSLEPGGVNSPLHFGNGTRLTVT.

Only a few counts were recorded for this clone. V and J are TRBV7-9 and TRBJ2-3; 10 nucleotides align to TRBD2. The CDR3 is 16 amino acids. In germline, CDR1 is SEHNR, CDR2 FQNEAQ (reference sequence). V lost 5 bases, J lost 4 bases, and 9 bases stayed unmatched. Here the CDR3 DNA reads TGTGCCAGCAGCCGCCAAGCGGGGGGGATGGCAGATACGCAGTATTTT. Protein product: CASSRQAGGMADTQYF.

This chain connects TRBV29-1 to TRBJ1-2; D remains unclear. Germline CDR1 is SQVTM and CDR2 is ANQGSEA. The V end lost 4 bases, the J end lost 0 bases, and 9 bases lay between the germline ends. The CDR3 length is 13 residues. CDR3 residues: CSVGESSNYGYTF. The DNA of the CDR3 is TGCAGCGTTGGGGAGAGTTCTAACTATGGCTACACCTTC.

This clone came up a few times. The chain employs TRBV5-1 and TRBJ2-3; D is ambiguous. The CDR3 covers 15 residues. Per germline, CDR1 SGHRS and CDR2 YFSETQ. The V gene lost 0 bases and the J gene lost 4 bases, with 12 bases spanning the gap. CDR3 sequence: CASSLGAGSSDTQYF. The CDR3 coding sequence is TGCGCCAGCAGCTTGGGTGCAGGTTCATCAGATACGCAGTATTTT.

The chain has TRBV5-1 and TRBJ1-1; no definite D call. The CDR3 loop spans 15 amino acids. Germline CDR1 SGHRS, CDR2 YFSETQ. V dropped 0 bases and J dropped 4 bases, with 13 bases sitting between them. The CDR3 spells CASSLVRESTTEAFF. CDR3 nucleotides: TGCGCCAGCAGCTTGGTAAGGGAGTCGACCACTGAAGCTTTCTTT.

In this sample, this clone turned up once. J is TRBJ2-3 and V is TRBV3-1 (or the pseudogene TRBV3-2), with 7 bases aligning to TRBD2. Per the germline V gene, CDR1 is LGHDT and CDR2 is YNNKEL (reference sequence). With V trimmed by 4 bases and J by 4 bases, 8 bases remained unmatched. The CDR3 is 15 amino acids. This CDR3 is CASSLQRGGSDTQYF. CDR3 DNA: TGTGCCAGCAGCCTACAGCGGGGCGGGTCAGATACGCAGTATTTT.

In its sample, this clone was seen a few times. This rearrangement joins TRBV18 to TRBJ1-2; TRBD1 aligns across 9 bases. The CDR3 length is 15 residues. Trimming removed 4 bases from V and 5 bases from J; junction bases left unmatched: 8. Germline V gene data show CDR1 as KGHSH and CDR2 as LQKENI. The CDR3 region is CASSQKQGAQYGYTF. CDR3 DNA: TGTGCCAGCTCACAGAAACAGGGGGCTCAGTATGGCTACACCTTC.

This rearrangement joins TRBV7-6 to TRBJ2-7; 7 bases line up with TRBD1. The V and J ends lost 0 bases and 2 bases, in that order; junction bases with no gene match: 10. CDR1 is SGHVS and CDR2 is FNYEAQ in the germline V gene. The CDR3 runs 17 residues. This CDR3 reads CASSLAGTGTAPYEQYF. The CDR3 DNA reads as TGTGCCAGCAGCTTAGCGGGAACCGGGACAGCACCCTACGAGCAGTACTTC.

The chain uses TRBV4-1 and TRBJ2-3, with D unresolved. Per germline, CDR1 MGHRA and CDR2 YSYEKL. This CDR3 is 14 amino acids long. V was cut by 6 bases and J by 2 bases, with 12 bases left in between. CDR3 region: CASSVQANTDTQYF. The CDR3 nucleotides are TGCGCCAGCAGTGTCCAGGCTAACACAGATACGCAGTATTTT.

V gene TRBV29-1 combines with J gene TRBJ2-2; a possible D gene is TRBD2 (7 bases). Germline V gene sequence: CDR1 SQVTM, CDR2 ANQGSEA. The CDR3 has 12 amino acids. V gave up 6 bases and J gave up 7 bases, with 12 bases separating them. The CDR3 region has the DNA TGCAGCGTGGGGGGGCCGGTCGGGGAGCTGTTTTTT. This sequence encodes CSVGGPVGELFF.

The chain is built from TRBV6-4 and TRBJ2-2, with D possibly being TRBD1 (5 bases). V was trimmed by 2 bases and J by 4 bases, leaving 5 bases between them. CDR3 length equals 13 residues. Per the germline V gene, CDR1 is MRHNA and CDR2 is SNTAGT. CDR3 protein: CASSDRGTGELFF. Written as DNA, the CDR3 is TGTGCCAGCAGTGACAGGGGCACCGGGGAGCTGTTTTTT.

The chain employs TRBV2 and TRBJ1-5; 8 nucleotides agree with TRBD1. From germline, CDR1 is SNHLY and CDR2 FYNNEI. The CDR3 runs to 14 residues. V gave up 6 bases and J gave up 6 bases; unmatched junction bases: 7. CDR3: CASRGDRGGQPQHF. The CDR3 region has the DNA TGTGCCAGCAGGGGTGACAGGGGCGGTCAGCCCCAGCATTTT.

The genes are TRBV9 and TRBJ1-1, with D hard to call. This CDR3 is 14 amino acids long. The germline gives CDR1 SGDLS, CDR2 YYNGEE. V was trimmed by 0 bases and J by 1 base, leaving 7 bases between them. The CDR3 sequence: CASSVVGRNTEAFF. CDR3 DNA sequence: TGTGCCAGCAGCGTAGTGGGCAGGAACACTGAAGCTTTCTTT.

In this sample, this clone turned up a few times. The CDR3 here is CASSKGQPNRTLDYEQYF. The CDR3 coding sequence is TGTGCCAGCAGCAAAGGACAGCCGAATCGCACCCTTGACTACGAGCAGTACTTC. V gene TRBV21-1 combines with J gene TRBJ2-7; TRBD1 reflects the table's D call only, with no check against the DNA. TRBV21-1 is tagged as a pseudogene. The length of the CDR3 is 18 residues.

The table lists this clone with a few counts. V usage is TRBV27 and J usage is TRBJ1-5; D is possibly TRBD1 (6 bases). CDR3 length equals 14 residues. In germline, CDR1 is MNHEY, CDR2 SMNVEV (reference sequence). Trimming removed 8 bases from V and 6 bases from J, with 17 bases in between. The CDR3 spells CASSAGGGIQPQHF. In DNA, the CDR3 is TGTGCCAGCTCGGCGGGGGGCGGAATTCAGCCCCAGCATTTT.

This clone was detected a few times. J is TRBJ2-1 and V is TRBV11-1; TRBD2 matches 10 bases. The CDR3 has 15 amino acids. CDR1 and CDR2 from the germline V gene are SGHAT and FQDESV (reference sequence). V lost 5 bases, J lost 4 bases, and 5 bases stayed unmatched. This CDR3 reads CASSVSGGSYNEQFF. The CDR3, as DNA: TGTGCCAGCAGCGTTAGCGGGGGGTCGTACAATGAGCAGTTCTTC.

The chain joins TRBV2 to TRBJ1-5, with TRBD1 identical over 7 bases. The CDR3 extends over 13 amino acids. Germline CDR1 and CDR2: SNHLY and FYNNEI. The junction had 5 bases not matched to a gene; V was cut back by 7 bases and J by 5 bases. The CDR3 coding sequence is TGTGCCAGCAACGGACAGGAATATCAGCCCCAGCATTTT. Amino acids: CASNGQEYQPQHF.

As regards this clone: The sample carries other DNA sequences with the same CDR3. The chain links TRBV12-3 or TRBV12-4 to TRBJ1-1; TRBD1 is a possible D gene (5 bases). V lost 7 bases to trimming and J lost 1 base, with 10 bases between them. The length of the CDR3 is 13 residues. The CDR3 DNA follows: TGTGCCAGCATTAGGCAGGGGAACACTGAAGCTTTCTTT. It codes for CASIRQGNTEAFF.